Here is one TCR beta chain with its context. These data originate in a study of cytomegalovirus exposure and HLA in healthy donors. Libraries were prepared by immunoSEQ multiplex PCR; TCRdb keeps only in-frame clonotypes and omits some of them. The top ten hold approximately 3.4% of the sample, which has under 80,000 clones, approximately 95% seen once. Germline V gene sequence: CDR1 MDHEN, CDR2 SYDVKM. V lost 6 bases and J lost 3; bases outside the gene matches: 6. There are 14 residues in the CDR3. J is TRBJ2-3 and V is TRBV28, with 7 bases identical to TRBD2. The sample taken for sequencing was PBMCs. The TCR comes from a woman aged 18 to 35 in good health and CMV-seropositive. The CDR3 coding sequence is TGTGCCAGCAGCCCGGGAGGAGCGACAGATACGCAGTATTTT. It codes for CASSPGGATDTQYF.